A single sample is the source of the 16 T cell receptor beta chains below, sequenced in a study of T cell clonotyping in hematopoietic cell transplantation. Noted time point: recipient sample about 28 days before transplant, after cytoreduction. Assay used: immunoSEQ multiplex PCR; TCRdb lists only in-frame clones, some missing. The profile shows about 41,000 clones, approximately 82% of them singletons. This specimen consisted of peripheral blood mononuclear cells, obtained before stem cell transplant. The receptor set was obtained from a man aged 55 to 70 with myelodysplastic syndrome. Some clones in this sample may be carry-over from other donors' samples.

The chain couples TRBV7-6 to TRBJ1-1; D perhaps matches TRBD1 (5 bases). Looked up from germline, CDR1 is SGHVS and CDR2 is FNYEAQ. CDR3 size: 15 residues. With 5 bases removed from V and 3 bases from J, the gap between germline ends came to 16 bases. For the CDR3, the DNA is TGTGCCAGCAGCCCGCGACAGTCAAAAGACACTGAAGCTTTCTTT. It encodes CASSPRQSKDTEAFF.

The chain joins TRBV5-1 to TRBJ2-5; 10 nucleotides line up with TRBD1. V dropped 3 bases and J dropped 0; count of bases not matched to a gene: 8. The CDR3 has 17 amino acids. Germline V lookup: CDR1 SGHRS, CDR2 YFSETQ. CDR3 sequence: CASSSDRDRGYQETQYF. In DNA form, the CDR3 reads TGCGCCAGCAGCTCCGATCGGGACAGGGGATACCAAGAGACCCAGTACTTC.

This chain links TRBV28 with TRBJ2-5; 8 nucleotides match TRBD2. The CDR3 is 14 residues long. Per germline, CDR1 MDHEN and CDR2 SYDVKM. The V gene end was trimmed by 6 bases and the J gene end by 4 bases; junction bases not matched to a gene: 7. The CDR3 here is CASSLGGAGETQYF. The CDR3 DNA is TGTGCCAGCAGCCTCGGGGGGGCAGGAGAGACCCAGTACTTC.

The chain uses TRBV4-1 and TRBJ1-2; D uncertain. The V gene's germline CDR1 is MGHRA and CDR2 YSYEKL. This CDR3 comprises 14 residues. V was clipped by 0 bases and J by 4 bases, with 9 bases between them. The CDR3 here is CASSQERMSYGYTF. For the CDR3, the DNA is TGCGCCAGCAGCCAAGAGAGGATGTCCTATGGCTACACCTTC.

The chain recombines TRBV30 with TRBJ1-5; 7 nucleotides agree with TRBD1. Germline assignment: CDR1 GTSNPN and CDR2 SVGIG (reference sequence). Losses at the gene ends were 3 bases for V and 4 bases for J; bases not matched to a gene: 18. This CDR3 spans 18 amino acids. Written as DNA, the CDR3 is TGTGCCTGGAGCGATCCAAGACAGGGAAGTTTTCGTAATCAGCCCCAGCATTTT. This codes for CAWSDPRQGSFRNQPQHF.

The chain has TRBV6-6 and TRBJ1-6; the D is unclear. CDR1 MNHNY and CDR2 SVGAGI come from the germline V gene (reference sequence). Trimming shortened V by 4 bases and J by 9 bases, and 16 bases separated the two germline ends. This CDR3 has 15 amino acids. The CDR3 protein is CASSFGPSSGSPLHF. In DNA, the CDR3 is TGTGCCAGCAGTTTCGGGCCCTCCTCGGGTTCACCCCTCCACTTT.

V is TRBV7-3 and J is TRBJ2-5; D may correspond to TRBD1 or TRBD2 (6 bases each). CDR1 SGHTA and CDR2 FQGTGA come from the germline V gene. Between the trimmed V and J ends, which lost 3 bases and 5 bases, there was a span of 13 bases. This CDR3 region has 14 residues. CDR3 sequence reads: CASSFGGGQETQYF. The CDR3 bases are TGTGCCAGCAGCTTTGGTGGGGGGCAGGAGACCCAGTACTTC.

The chain carries TRBV6-1 and TRBJ1-6; D is unclear. V was trimmed by 5 bases and J by 7 bases, leaving 12 bases between them. The CDR3 length is 14 residues. Germline CDR1 and CDR2: MNHNS and SASEGT. CDR3 in DNA: TGTGCCAGCAGTCCCGACACTCGAAATTCACCCCTCCACTTT. The encoded protein is CASSPDTRNSPLHF.

CDR3 amino acids: CASSSGKDQPQHF. CDR3 bases: TGCGCCAGCAGCTCAGGCAAAGATCAGCCCCAGCATTTT. The chain combines TRBV5-1 with TRBJ1-5; D remains ambiguous. CDR1 is SGHRS, CDR2 YFSETQ, per germline. The germline V and J ends were trimmed by 3 bases and 5 bases, with 9 bases remaining between them. The CDR3 is 13 residues long.

This chain connects TRBV9 to TRBJ1-1; maybe TRBD1 (6 bases). The length of the CDR3 is 13 residues. The V gene's germline CDR1 is SGDLS and CDR2 YYNGEE. V lost 2 bases to trimming and J lost 3 bases, with 8 bases between them. The CDR3 spells CASSVSGDTEAFF. The CDR3 DNA follows: TGTGCCAGCAGCGTTTCAGGGGACACTGAAGCTTTCTTT. Supplemented by reference TRBV9 and TRBJ1-1, the full variable domain reads DSGVTQTPKHLITATGQRVTLRCSPRSGDLSVYWYQQSLDQGLQFLIQYYNGEERAKGNILERFSAQQFPDLHSELNLSSLELGDSALYFCASSVSGDTEAFFGQGTRLTVV.

J is TRBJ1-1 and V is TRBV28, with D perhaps TRBD1 (6 bases). CDR1 and CDR2 from the germline V gene are MDHEN and SYDVKM. The length of the CDR3 is 19 residues. Trimming stripped 1 base from V and 3 bases from J, with 24 bases between. Here the CDR3 DNA reads TGTGCCAGCAGTTTATCCTTGACGCAGGGGAGGGTTTGGGACACTGAAGCTTTCTTT. It translates to CASSLSLTQGRVWDTEAFF. The full variable domain, with the rest looked up from reference TRBV28 and TRBJ1-1, is DVKVTQSSRYLVKRTGEKVFLECVQDMDHENMFWYRQDPGLGLRLIYFSYDVKMKEKGDIPEGYSVSREKKERFSLILESASTNQTSMYLCASSLSLTQGRVWDTEAFFGQGTRLTVV.

The chain uses TRBV6-5 and TRBJ2-7; D remains unclear. Trimming stripped 7 bases from V and 0 bases from J, with 13 bases between. Looked up from germline, CDR1 is MNHEY and CDR2 is SVGAGI. The CDR3 runs 14 residues. CDR3 protein: CASTRQASSYEQYF. DNA of the CDR3: TGTGCCAGCACTCGGCAGGCGAGCTCCTACGAGCAGTACTTC.

This clone was seen once. The V gene is TRBV10-3, the J gene TRBJ2-5; D is ambiguous. This CDR3 is 13 amino acids long. The germline gives CDR1 ENHRY, CDR2 SYGVKD. Trimming removed 7 bases at V and 2 bases at J, with 11 bases between. The CDR3 coding sequence is TGTGCCATCAAGGGCCAGCCACAAGAGACCCAGTACTTC. This sequence encodes CAIKGQPQETQYF.

The rearrangement uses TRBV28 and TRBJ1-1; D unresolved. The CDR3 length is 13 residues. Trimming cost V 5 bases and J 1 base, with 8 bases left between them. Germline lookup yields CDR1 MDHEN and CDR2 SYDVKM. The CDR3 sequence is CASSLPKNTEAFF. CDR3 in DNA: TGTGCCAGCAGTCTACCCAAGAACACTGAAGCTTTCTTT.

This chain uses TRBV27 with TRBJ2-7, with 8 bases lining up with TRBD1. V lost 8 bases to trimming and J lost 6 bases; unmatched junction nucleotides: 9. CDR3 length: 13 residues. Germline V gene sequence: CDR1 MNHEY, CDR2 SMNVEV (reference sequence). The CDR3 DNA sequence: TGTGCCAGCCGGACAGGGACCCTAAGCGAGCAGTACTTC. It is translated as CASRTGTLSEQYF.

V gene TRBV7-2 combines with J gene TRBJ2-2; no clear D gene. This CDR3 spans 14 amino acids. The V and J ends lost 5 bases and 4 bases respectively, with 11 bases between them. Germline CDR1 and CDR2: SGHTA and FQGNSA. For the CDR3, the DNA is TGTGCCAGCAGCCTCGGACGGATCACCGGGGAGCTGTTTTTT. Translating gives CASSLGRITGELFF.